This TCR beta chain was sequenced for a study of blood T cell repertoires in COVID-19. Study background: Sites in the United States, Italy and Spain provided acute and convalescent COVID-19 samples. T cells, B-cell-depleted T cells, or PBMCs supplied cDNA or gDNA.

How the authors handled the data: Scientists estimated how many nucleated cells there were by amplifying reference gene primers. Using immunoSEQ multiplex PCR, the repertoire was profiled, and TCRdb retains in-frame clones only, with some absent. V, J and clone size were drawn from that table, and D and trimming were deduced from the DNA. The table shows some 190,000 clones, with 84% occurring only once. The germline CDR1 and CDR2 sequences are SGHDN and FVKESK. CDR3 length equals 19 residues. The V segment lost 4 bases and the J segment 0 bases; nucleotides outside the gene matches: 8. Sequenced input: peripheral blood. This sequence was found in an older woman with active or convalescent COVID-19. The chain links TRBV14 to TRBJ2-1, with 14 positions matching TRBD2. The CDR3 DNA is TGTGCCAGCAGCCCAGGGACTAGCGGGAGATGGAGCTCCTACAATGAGCAGTTCTTC. Amino acid sequence: CASSPGTSGRWSSYNEQFF.